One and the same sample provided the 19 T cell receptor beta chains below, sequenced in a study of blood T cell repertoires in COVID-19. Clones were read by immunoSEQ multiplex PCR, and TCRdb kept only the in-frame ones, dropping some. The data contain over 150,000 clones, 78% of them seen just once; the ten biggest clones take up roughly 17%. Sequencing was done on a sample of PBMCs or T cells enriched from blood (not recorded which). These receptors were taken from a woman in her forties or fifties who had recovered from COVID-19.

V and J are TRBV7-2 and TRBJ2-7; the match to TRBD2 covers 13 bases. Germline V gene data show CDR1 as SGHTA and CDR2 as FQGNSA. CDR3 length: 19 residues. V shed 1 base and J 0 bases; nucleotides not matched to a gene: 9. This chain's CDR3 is CASSLGLGLAGKSSYEQYF. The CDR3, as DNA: TGTGCCAGCAGCTTAGGTTTGGGACTAGCGGGGAAGAGCTCCTACGAGCAGTACTTC. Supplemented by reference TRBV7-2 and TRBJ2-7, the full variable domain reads GAGVSQSPSNKVTEKGKDVELRCDPISGHTALYWYRQSLGQGLEFLIYFQGNSAPDKSGLPSDRFSAERTGGSVSTLTIQRTQQEDSAVYLCASSLGLGLAGKSSYEQYFGPGTRLTVT.

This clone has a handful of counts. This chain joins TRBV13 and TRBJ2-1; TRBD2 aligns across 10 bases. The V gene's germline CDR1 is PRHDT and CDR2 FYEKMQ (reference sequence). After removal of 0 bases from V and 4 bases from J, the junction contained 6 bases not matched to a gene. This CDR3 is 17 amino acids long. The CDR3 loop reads CASSLGGLAGVYNEQFF. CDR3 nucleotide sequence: TGTGCCAGCAGCTTAGGTGGGCTAGCGGGAGTTTACAATGAGCAGTTCTTC. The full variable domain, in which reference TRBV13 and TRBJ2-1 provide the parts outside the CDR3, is AAGVIQSPRHLIKEKRETATLKCYPIPRHDTVYWYQQGPGQDPQFLISFYEKMQSDKGSIPDRFSAQQFSDYHSELNMSSLELGDSALYFCASSLGGLAGVYNEQFFGPGTRLTVL.

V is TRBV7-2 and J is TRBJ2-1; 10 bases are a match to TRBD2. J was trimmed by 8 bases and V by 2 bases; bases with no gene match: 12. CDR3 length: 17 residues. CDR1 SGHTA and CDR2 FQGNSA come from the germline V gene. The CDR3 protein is CASSLIRRPSGSDEQFF. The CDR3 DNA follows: TGTGCCAGCAGCTTAATTAGACGGCCTAGCGGGAGCGATGAGCAGTTCTTC.

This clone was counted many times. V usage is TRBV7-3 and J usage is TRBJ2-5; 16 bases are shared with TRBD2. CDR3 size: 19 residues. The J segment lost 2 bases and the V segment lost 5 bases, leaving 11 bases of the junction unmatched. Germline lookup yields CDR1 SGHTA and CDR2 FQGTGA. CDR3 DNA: TGTGCCAGCAGCCTACATCCTCCGGGACTAGCGGGAGGGCAAGAGACCCAGTACTTC. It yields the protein CASSLHPPGLAGGQETQYF.

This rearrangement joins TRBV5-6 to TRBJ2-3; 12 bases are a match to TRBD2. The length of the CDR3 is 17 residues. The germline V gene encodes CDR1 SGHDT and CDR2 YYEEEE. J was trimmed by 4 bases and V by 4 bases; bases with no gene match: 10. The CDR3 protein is CASSRLAGVTAADTQYF. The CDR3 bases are TGTGCCAGCAGCCGACTAGCGGGAGTCACAGCCGCAGATACGCAGTATTTT.

As DNA, the CDR3 is TGTGCCAGTAGGGGGCGGCTAGCGGGAGTTTTGGTGCAGTTCTTC. Translated: CASRGRLAGVLVQFF. The rearrangement links TRBV27 to TRBJ2-1; 10 bases map to TRBD2. The V gene's germline CDR1 is MNHEY and CDR2 SMNVEV (reference sequence). The CDR3 contains 15 residues. After removal of 9 bases from V and 12 bases from J, the junction contained 17 bases not matched to a gene.

In DNA, the CDR3 is TGCAGTGCTAGTATATCGGGTAGCGGGAGTGGTTCCTACAATGAGCAGTTCTTC. This codes for CSASISGSGSGSYNEQFF. The V gene is TRBV20-1, the J gene TRBJ2-1; 9 bases are a match to TRBD2. Losses at the gene ends were 3 bases for V and 1 base for J; bases not matched to a gene: 13. CDR1 DFQATT and CDR2 SNEGSKA come from the germline V gene (reference sequence). The CDR3 runs to 18 residues.

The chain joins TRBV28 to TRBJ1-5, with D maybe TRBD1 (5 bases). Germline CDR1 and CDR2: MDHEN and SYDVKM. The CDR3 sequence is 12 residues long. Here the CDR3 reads CGSRGSNQPQHF. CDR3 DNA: TGTGGCAGTCGGGGGAGCAATCAGCCCCAGCATTTT.

This CDR3 is CASSFAARVPGELFF. CDR3 coding DNA: TGTGCCAGCAGCTTCGCAGCGAGGGTCCCCGGGGAGCTGTTTTTT. The gene calls are TRBV5-4 and TRBJ2-2, with D tentatively TRBD2 (5 bases). The CDR3 spans 15 residues. Trimming stripped 2 bases from V and 6 bases from J, with 14 bases between. Per germline, CDR1 SGHNT and CDR2 YYREEE (reference sequence).

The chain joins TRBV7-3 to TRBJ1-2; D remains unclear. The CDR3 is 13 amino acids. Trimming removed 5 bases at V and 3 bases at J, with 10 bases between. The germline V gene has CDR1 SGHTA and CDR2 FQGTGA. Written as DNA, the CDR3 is TGTGCCAGCAGCGCGGGGAGGTACTATGGCTACACCTTC. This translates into CASSAGRYYGYTF.

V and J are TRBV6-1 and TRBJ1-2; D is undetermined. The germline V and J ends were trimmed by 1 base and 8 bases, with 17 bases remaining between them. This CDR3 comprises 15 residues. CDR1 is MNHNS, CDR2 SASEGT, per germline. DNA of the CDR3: TGTGCCAGCAGTGAAGTTGCTCACGGGTTGTGGGGCTACACCTTC. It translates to CASSEVAHGLWGYTF.

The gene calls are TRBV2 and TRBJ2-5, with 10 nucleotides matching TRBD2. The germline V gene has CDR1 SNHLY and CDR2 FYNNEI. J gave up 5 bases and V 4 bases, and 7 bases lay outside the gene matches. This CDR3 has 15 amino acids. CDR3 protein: CASSVSGRARETQYF. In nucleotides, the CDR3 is TGTGCCAGCAGTGTAAGCGGGAGGGCCAGGGAGACCCAGTACTTC.

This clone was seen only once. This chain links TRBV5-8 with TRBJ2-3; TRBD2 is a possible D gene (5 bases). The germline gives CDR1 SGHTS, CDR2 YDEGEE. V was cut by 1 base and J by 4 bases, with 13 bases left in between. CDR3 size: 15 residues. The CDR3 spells CASSLYKLEADTQYF. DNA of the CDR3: TGTGCCAGCAGCTTGTATAAGCTGGAGGCAGATACGCAGTATTTT.

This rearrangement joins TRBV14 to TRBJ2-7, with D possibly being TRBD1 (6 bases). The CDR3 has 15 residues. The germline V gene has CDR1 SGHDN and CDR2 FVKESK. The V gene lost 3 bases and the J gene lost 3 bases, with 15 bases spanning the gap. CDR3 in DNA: TGTGCCAGCAGCCATAACTGGGACATCAACTACGAGCAGTACTTC. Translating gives CASSHNWDINYEQYF.

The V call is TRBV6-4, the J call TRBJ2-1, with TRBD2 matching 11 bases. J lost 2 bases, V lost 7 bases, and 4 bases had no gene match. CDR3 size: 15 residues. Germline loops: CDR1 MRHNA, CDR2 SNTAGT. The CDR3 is CASKIAGGPYNEQFF. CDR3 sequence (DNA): TGTGCCAGCAAAATAGCGGGAGGGCCCTACAATGAGCAGTTCTTC.

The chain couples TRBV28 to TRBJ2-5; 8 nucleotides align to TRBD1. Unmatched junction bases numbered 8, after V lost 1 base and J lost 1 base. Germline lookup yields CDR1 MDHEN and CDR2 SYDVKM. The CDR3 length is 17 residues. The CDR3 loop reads CASSLFVGQASQETQYF. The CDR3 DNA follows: TGTGCCAGCAGTTTATTTGTGGGACAGGCGAGCCAAGAGACCCAGTACTTC.

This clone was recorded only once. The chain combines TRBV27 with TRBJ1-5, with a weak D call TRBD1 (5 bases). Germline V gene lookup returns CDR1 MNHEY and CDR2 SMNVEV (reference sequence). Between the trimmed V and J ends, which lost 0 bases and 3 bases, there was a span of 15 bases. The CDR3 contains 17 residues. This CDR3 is CASSLSRRGLTNQPQHF. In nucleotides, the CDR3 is TGTGCCAGCAGTTTATCGAGGCGGGGGTTGACCAATCAGCCCCAGCATTTT.

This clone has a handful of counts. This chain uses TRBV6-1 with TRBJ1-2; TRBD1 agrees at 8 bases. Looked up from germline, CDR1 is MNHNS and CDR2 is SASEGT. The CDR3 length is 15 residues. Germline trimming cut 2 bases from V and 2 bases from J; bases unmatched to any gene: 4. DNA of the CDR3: TGTGCCAGCAGTGAAAACAGGGGGGGAAACTATGGCTACACCTTC. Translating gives CASSENRGGNYGYTF.

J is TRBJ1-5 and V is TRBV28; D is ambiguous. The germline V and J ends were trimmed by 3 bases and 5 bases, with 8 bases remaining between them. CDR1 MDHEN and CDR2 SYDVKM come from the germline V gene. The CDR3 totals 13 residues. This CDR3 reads CASSFAGYQPQHF. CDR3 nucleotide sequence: TGTGCCAGCAGTTTTGCGGGGTATCAGCCCCAGCATTTT.